This entry describes one T cell receptor (beta chain). What it recognizes is unknown. The patients chosen for sequencing had shown expansion of CD8+CD57+ cells (detected by flow cytometry). CDR3 and TCR beta VDJ profiling relied on genomic DNA as the template. One entry per CDR3 protein results from TCRdb running MiXCR on the reads. Among roughly 98,000 distinct CDR3 sequences, about 63% were seen once, and the ten largest hold 50% to 70%. This record comes from a study of CD8+CD57+ T cells in acquired aplastic anemia. The overall study: The mean DNA yield obtained from sorted CD4+ and CD8+ cells came to approximately 3.2 ug. Overall study findings and caveats: Overlapping CD8+ CDR3 repertoires of patients and controls contained some 30 shared sequences. Patients and controls had CD8+ Simpson's diversity values that were not significantly distinct.

Sequenced input: sorted CD4+, CD8+, or CD8+CD57+ T cells (not recorded which) from PBMCs. This clonotype originated in a human donor with aplastic anemia.

The CDR3 reads CSALGTGPYEQYF. Here the CDR3 DNA reads TGCAGCGCCCTAGGGACAGGACCCTACGAGCAGTACTTC. This chain joins TRBV29-1 and TRBJ2-7; 8 nucleotides agree with TRBD1. CDR3 size: 13 residues. Germline CDR1 reads SQVTM; CDR2 reads ANQGSEA. With V trimmed by 7 bases and J by 2 bases, 7 bases remained unmatched.